These T cell receptor beta chains were read from a single sample in a study of blood T cell repertoires in COVID-19. Sequencing used immunoSEQ multiplex PCR; TCRdb keeps in-frame clones, though not all of them. Among 310,000 or so clones listed, roughly 87% were seen once. The sequenced sample consisted of peripheral blood. The origin of the receptors is a woman between 45 and 65 years old who had recovered from COVID-19. Each CDR3 is given with its conserved first and last residue. Only part of the rows carry a size: once, few, many, or a class if the clone is expanded.

>TRBJ2-5|-|TRBV7-7
CASSLGPGQGVETQYF
>TRBJ1-1|-|TRBV7-8
CARRGGRDTEAFF
>TRBJ1-1|-|TRBV5-8
CASSLARWGGLTEAFF
>TRBJ1-5|-|TRBV3-1/TRBV3-2
CASRHTGLKGPQHF
>TRBJ2-7|once|TRBV30
CAWSWGVGPYEQYF
>TRBJ2-2|-|TRBV6-1
CASSGPGQRNTGELFF
>TRBJ1-5|-|TRBV5-6
CASSSGSYSNQPQHF
>TRBJ2-3|-|TRBV6-5
CASSQQGGGTDTQYF
>TRBJ1-1|once|TRBV15
CATSSGGTGYTEAFF
>TRBJ2-1|-|TRBV7-2
CASSSSGTSGGNEQFF
>TRBJ2-3|-|TRBV7-3
CASSWRGAGNLDTQYF
>TRBJ1-3|-|TRBV5-1
CASSLGTDSGNTIYF
>TRBJ1-2|-|TRBV5-4
CASSLDRDYYGYTF
>TRBJ2-2|-|TRBV11-2
CASSLARATGELFF
>TRBJ2-1|-|TRBV7-2
CASSRMDRYNEQFF
>TRBJ2-3|-|TRBV9
CASGRGGTDTQYF
>TRBJ2-3|-|TRBV7-2
CASSLEGANTDTQYF
>TRBJ2-5|once|TRBV3-1/TRBV3-2
CASSPLGETQYF
>TRBJ2-1|-|TRBV12-3/TRBV12-4
CASSLVRGGESFF
>TRBJ2-7|-|TRBV2
CASRDRFYEQYF
>TRBJ2-7|-|TRBV19
CASSARDEQYF
>TRBJ1-1|-|TRBV14
CASSQRQANTEAFF
>TRBJ1-3|-|TRBV2
CASSGSTGTSGNTIYF
>TRBJ1-2|-|TRBV28
CASRNTGGAGYTF
>TRBJ2-4|few|TRBV4-1
CASSHLGGRRPDIQYF
>TRBJ2-5|once|TRBV6-2/TRBV6-3
CASSYWRQGGETQYF
>TRBJ1-2|-|TRBV5-4
CASSLASDGYTF
>TRBJ2-2|-|TRBV27
CASSFGPSPGQGTGELFF
>TRBJ1-2|-|TRBV7-9
CASSLAHPTGGAGYTF
>TRBJ1-1|-|TRBV19
CASVSGNTEAFF
>TRBJ1-4|-|TRBV27
CASSLWGTGKFSNEKLFF
>TRBJ1-1|-|TRBV4-1
CASSLQSSAETEAFF
>TRBJ2-1|-|TRBV15
CATSRPSGGYNEQFF
>TRBJ2-2|once|TRBV5-5
CASSSTTGGYHTGELFF
>TRBJ2-1|-|TRBV27
CASSLSAGEAYNEQFF
>TRBJ1-2|-|TRBV30
CAWSPTVRNYGYTF
>TRBJ2-3|-|TRBV6-5
CASNQRGTDTQYF
>TRBJ1-2|-|TRBV28
CASSIIDRGVYGYTF
>TRBJ1-5|-|TRBV6-5
CASSYSRGLQPQHF
>TRBJ2-3|-|TRBV19
CASSSRWATQYF
>TRBJ2-3|-|TRBV19
CASIPTEADTQYF
>TRBJ1-2|-|TRBV6-6
CASSLGDSRNYGYTF
>TRBJ1-4|-|TRBV30
CAWSVTEGKLFF
>TRBJ1-3|once|TRBV28
CASSTLDSVGDTIYF
>TRBJ1-2|-|TRBV28
CASNLQGNYGYTF
>TRBJ1-5|-|TRBV4-1
CASSPQELVGNQPQHF
>TRBJ2-3|-|TRBV4-2
CASSQGPSTAEADTQYF
>TRBJ2-7|-|TRBV28
CASSPRLAHSSILSYEQYF
>TRBJ1-1|-|TRBV5-5
CASSLRGLRTEAFF
>TRBJ1-6|once|TRBV6-5
CASGESSYNSPLHF
>TRBJ2-7|-|TRBV6-5
CASRPQGFPYEQYF